This T cell receptor (beta chain) was identified during a study of T cells in Graves' hyperthyroidism and ophthalmopathy. Regarding the study as a whole: Researchers found most expanded thyroid clonotypes above 0.001 in blood as well.

RNA transcripts served as the template for amplifying TCR beta CDR3 regions. Using the HTBI primer set, a first-round RT-PCR was run on the TCR CDR3. TCRdb re-called the multiplex PCR reads with MiXCR, one entry per CDR3 protein. The sample contains roughly 570,000 distinct CDR3 sequences, about 45% of which appear only once. This clonotype was observed at least ten times. Its antigen is still unknown. Researchers barred patients who had uncontrolled infection, other autoimmune disease, pregnancy or lactation. For the diagnoses, clinical symptoms, serum thyroxine and TRAb, thyroid ultrasound and orbital computed tomography were used. V lost 5 bases and J lost 3, with 4 bases in between. The germline CDR1 and CDR2 sequences are SNHLY and FYNNEI. The CDR3 contains 12 residues.

This TCR derives from an adult woman with Graves' disease, either hyperthyroidism or ophthalmopathy (not recorded which). The source material was peripheral blood or thyroid tissue (not recorded which). V usage is TRBV2 and J usage is TRBJ2-2; D is undetermined. The CDR3: CASSQDTGELFF. As DNA, the CDR3 is TGTGCCAGCAGTCAGGACACCGGGGAGCTGTTTTTT.